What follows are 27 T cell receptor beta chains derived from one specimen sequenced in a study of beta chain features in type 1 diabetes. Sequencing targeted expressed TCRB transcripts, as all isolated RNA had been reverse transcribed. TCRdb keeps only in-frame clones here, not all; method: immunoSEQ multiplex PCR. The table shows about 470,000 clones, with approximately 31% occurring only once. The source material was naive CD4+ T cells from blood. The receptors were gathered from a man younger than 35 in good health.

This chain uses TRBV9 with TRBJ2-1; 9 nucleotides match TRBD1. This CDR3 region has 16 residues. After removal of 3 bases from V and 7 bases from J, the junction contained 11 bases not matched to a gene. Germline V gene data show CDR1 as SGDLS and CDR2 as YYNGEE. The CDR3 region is CASSGPRDRDLNEQFF. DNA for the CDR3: TGTGCCAGCAGCGGGCCCCGGGACAGGGACCTGAATGAGCAGTTCTTC.

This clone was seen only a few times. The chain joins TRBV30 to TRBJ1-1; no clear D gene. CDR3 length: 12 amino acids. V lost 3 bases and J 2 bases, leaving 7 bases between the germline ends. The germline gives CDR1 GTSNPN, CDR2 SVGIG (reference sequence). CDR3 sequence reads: CAWSAFNTEAFF. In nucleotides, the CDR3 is TGTGCCTGGAGCGCGTTTAACACTGAAGCTTTCTTT.

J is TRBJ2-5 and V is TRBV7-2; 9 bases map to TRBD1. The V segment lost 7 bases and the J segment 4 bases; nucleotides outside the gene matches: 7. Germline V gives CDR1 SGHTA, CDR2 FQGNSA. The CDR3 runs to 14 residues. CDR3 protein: CASNVDRGRETQYF. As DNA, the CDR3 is TGTGCCAGCAATGTGGACAGGGGTCGAGAGACCCAGTACTTC.

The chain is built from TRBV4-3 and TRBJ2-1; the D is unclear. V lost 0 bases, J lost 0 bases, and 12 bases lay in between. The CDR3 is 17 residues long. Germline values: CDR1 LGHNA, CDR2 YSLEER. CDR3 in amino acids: CASSQDWLLSSYNEQFF. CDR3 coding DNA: TGCGCCAGCAGCCAAGACTGGCTGCTGAGCTCCTACAATGAGCAGTTCTTC.

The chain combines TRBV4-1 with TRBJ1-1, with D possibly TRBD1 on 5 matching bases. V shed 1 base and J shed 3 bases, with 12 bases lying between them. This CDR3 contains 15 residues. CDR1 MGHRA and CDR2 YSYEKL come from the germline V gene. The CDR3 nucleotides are TGCGCCAGCAGCCAAGCGGGGATGGGGGACACTGAAGCTTTCTTT. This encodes CASSQAGMGDTEAFF.

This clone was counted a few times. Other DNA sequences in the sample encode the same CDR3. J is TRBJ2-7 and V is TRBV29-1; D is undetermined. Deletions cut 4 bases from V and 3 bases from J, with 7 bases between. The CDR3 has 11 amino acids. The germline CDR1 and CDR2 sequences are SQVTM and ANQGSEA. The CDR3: CSVAGGYEQYF. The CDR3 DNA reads TGCAGCGTTGCTGGCGGCTACGAGCAGTACTTC.

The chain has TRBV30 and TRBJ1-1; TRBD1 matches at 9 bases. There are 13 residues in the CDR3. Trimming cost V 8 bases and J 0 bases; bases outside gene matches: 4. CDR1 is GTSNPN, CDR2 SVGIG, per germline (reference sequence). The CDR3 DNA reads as TGTGCCCAGACAGGGGGAATGAACACTGAAGCTTTCTTT. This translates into CAQTGGMNTEAFF.

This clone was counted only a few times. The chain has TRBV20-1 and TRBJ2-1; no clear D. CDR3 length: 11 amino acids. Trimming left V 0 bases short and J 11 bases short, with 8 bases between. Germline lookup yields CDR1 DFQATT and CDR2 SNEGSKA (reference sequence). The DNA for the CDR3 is TGCAGTGCTAGAGATCGGACGCAGCAGTTCTTC. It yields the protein CSARDRTQQFF.

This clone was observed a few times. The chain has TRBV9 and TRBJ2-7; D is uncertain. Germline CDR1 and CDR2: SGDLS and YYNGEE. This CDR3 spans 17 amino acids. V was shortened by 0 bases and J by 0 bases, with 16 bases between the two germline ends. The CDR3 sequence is CASSVEDIPPSSYEQYF. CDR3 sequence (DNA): TGTGCCAGCAGCGTAGAAGATATTCCCCCTAGCTCCTACGAGCAGTACTTC.

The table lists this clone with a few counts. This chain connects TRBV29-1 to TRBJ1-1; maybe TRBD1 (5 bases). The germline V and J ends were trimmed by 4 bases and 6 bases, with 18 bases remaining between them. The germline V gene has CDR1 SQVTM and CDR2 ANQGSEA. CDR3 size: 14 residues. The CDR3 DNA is TGCAGCGTTGGTGGGAGGCTGGTAGGGGCTGAAGCTTTCTTT. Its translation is CSVGGRLVGAEAFF.

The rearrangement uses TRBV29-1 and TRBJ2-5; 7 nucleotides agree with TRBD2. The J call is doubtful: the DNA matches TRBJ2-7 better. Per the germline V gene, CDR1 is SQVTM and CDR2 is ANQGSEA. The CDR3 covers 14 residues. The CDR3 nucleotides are TGCAGCGTTTCGAATCTAGCGGCTCCTGACGAGCAGTACTTC. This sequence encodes CSVSNLAAPDEQYF.

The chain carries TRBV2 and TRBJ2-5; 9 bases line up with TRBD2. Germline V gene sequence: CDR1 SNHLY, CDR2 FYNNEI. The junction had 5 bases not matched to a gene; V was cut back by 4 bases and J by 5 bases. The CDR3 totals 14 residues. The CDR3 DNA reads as TGTGCCAGCAGTGTAGCGGGAGAGTTGGAGACCCAGTACTTC. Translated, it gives CASSVAGELETQYF. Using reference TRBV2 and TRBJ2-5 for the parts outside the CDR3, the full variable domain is EPEVTQTPSHQVTQMGQEVILRCVPISNHLYFYWYRQILGQKVEFLVSFYNNEISEKSEIFDDQFSVERPDGSNFTLKIRSTKLEDSAMYFCASSVAGELETQYFGPGTRLLVL.

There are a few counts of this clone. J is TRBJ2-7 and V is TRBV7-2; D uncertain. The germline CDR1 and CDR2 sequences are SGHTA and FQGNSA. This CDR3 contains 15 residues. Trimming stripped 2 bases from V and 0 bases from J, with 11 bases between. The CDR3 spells CASSLFPKGSYEQYF. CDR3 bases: TGTGCCAGCAGCTTATTCCCTAAAGGCTCCTACGAGCAGTACTTC.

CDR3 DNA sequence: TGCGCCAGCAGCCAAGACAGGGCCACACCGCAGTACTTC. It specifies CASSQDRATPQYF. The chain employs TRBV4-3 and TRBJ2-7, with TRBD1 as a possible D gene (5 bases). The CDR3 spans 13 residues. The V end lost 0 bases, the J end lost 9 bases, and 12 bases lay between the germline ends. Germline V CDR1 and CDR2: LGHNA, YSLEER.

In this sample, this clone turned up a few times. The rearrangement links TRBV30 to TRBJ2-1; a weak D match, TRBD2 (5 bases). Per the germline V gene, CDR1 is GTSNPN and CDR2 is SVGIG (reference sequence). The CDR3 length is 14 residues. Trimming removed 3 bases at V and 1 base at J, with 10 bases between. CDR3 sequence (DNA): TGTGCCTGGAGAGGCGGGTTTTCCTACAATGAGCAGTTCTTC. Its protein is CAWRGGFSYNEQFF.

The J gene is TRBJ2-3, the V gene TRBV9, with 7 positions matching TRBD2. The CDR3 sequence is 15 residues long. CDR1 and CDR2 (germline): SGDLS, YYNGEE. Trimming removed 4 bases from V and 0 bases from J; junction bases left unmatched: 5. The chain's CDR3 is CASSHSGSSTDTQYF. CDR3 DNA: TGTGCCAGCAGCCATAGCGGGTCTAGCACAGATACGCAGTATTTT.

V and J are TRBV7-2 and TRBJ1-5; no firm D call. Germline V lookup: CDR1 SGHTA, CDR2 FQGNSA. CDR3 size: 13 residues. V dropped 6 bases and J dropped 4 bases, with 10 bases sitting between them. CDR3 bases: TGTGCCAGCAGTGAGATGGGGAATCAGCCCCAGCATTTT. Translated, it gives CASSEMGNQPQHF.

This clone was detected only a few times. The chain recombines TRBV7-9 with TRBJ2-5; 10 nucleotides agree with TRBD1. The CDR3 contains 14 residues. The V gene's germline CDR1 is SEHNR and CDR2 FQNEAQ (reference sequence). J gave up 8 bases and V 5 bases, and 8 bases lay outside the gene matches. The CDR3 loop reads CASSLGTGEATQYF. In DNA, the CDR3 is TGTGCCAGCAGCCTCGGGACAGGGGAAGCTACCCAGTACTTC.

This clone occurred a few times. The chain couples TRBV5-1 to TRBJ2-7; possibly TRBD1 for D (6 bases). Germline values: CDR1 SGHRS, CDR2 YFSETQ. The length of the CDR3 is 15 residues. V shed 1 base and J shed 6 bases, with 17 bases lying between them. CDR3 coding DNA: TGCGCCAGCAGCTTGACCAGACAACAGGGCCTCGAGCAGTACTTC. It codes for CASSLTRQQGLEQYF.

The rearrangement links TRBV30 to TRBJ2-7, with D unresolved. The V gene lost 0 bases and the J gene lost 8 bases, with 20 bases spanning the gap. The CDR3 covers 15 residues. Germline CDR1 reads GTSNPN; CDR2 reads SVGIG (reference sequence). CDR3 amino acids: CAWSVRANKLLKQYF. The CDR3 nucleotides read TGTGCCTGGAGTGTACGGGCAAATAAGCTCCTAAAGCAGTACTTC.

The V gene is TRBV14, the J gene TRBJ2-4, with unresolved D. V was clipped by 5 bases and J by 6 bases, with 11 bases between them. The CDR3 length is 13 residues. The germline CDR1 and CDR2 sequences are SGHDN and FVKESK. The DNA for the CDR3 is TGTGCCAGCAGCTATCAAGACCGAAACATTCAGTACTTC. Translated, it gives CASSYQDRNIQYF.

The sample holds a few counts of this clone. In DNA, the CDR3 is TGTGCCATCAGTGGACAGCCGCACCAAGAGACCCAGTACTTC. It encodes CAISGQPHQETQYF. This chain connects TRBV10-3 to TRBJ2-5; a weak D match, TRBD1 (5 bases). In germline, CDR1 is ENHRY, CDR2 SYGVKD. V lost 4 bases to trimming and J lost 0 bases, with 9 bases between them. This CDR3 contains 14 residues.

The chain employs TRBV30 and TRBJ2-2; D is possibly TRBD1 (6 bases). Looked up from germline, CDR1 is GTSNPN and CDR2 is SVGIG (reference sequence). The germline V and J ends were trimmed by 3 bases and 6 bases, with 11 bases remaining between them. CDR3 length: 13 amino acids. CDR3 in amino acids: CAWSRTGPGELFF. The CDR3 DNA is TGTGCCTGGAGCCGAACAGGGCCCGGGGAGCTGTTTTTT.

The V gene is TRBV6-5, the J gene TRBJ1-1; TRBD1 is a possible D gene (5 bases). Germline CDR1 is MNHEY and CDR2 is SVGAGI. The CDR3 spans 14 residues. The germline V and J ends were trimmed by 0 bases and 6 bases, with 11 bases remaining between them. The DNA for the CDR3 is TGTGCCAGCAGTTACTCGAGACAGCAGTCTGAAGCTTTCTTT. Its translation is CASSYSRQQSEAFF.

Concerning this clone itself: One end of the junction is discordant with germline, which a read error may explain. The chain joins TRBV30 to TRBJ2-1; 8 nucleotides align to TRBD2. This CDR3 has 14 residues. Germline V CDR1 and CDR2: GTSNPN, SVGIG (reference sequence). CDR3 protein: CAWRGLVSSREQLF. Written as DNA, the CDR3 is TGTGCCTGGAGGGGACTAGTTTCATCCAGGGAGCAGCTCTTC.

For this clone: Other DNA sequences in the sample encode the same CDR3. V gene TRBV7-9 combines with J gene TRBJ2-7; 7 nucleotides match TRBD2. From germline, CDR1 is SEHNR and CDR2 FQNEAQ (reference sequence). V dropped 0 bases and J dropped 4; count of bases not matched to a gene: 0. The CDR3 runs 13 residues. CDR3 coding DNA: TGTGCCAGCAGCTTAGCCGGGGGGTACGAGCAGTACTTC. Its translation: CASSLAGGYEQYF.

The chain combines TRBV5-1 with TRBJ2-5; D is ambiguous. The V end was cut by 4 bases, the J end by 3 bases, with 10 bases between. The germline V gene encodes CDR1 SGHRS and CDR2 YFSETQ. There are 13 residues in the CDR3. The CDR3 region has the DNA TGCGCCAGCAGCCTGACTGTTAAAGAGACCCAGTACTTC. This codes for CASSLTVKETQYF.